The 2 T cell receptor beta chains below come from one sample, sequenced in a study of low-dose radiotherapy and immunotherapy resistance in tumors. Covering alpha and beta chains, TRAV- and TRBV-specific primers were used for the first-strand cDNA. With a constant-region primer and a V-primer adapter, TCRs were subjected to roughly 20 PCR cycles of amplification. MiXCR, applied by TCRdb to the reads, yields one record per CDR3 protein. The sample records around 80,000 distinct CDR3 sequences, roughly 17% being singletons. Time point given: after trial treatment. Treatment noted: LDRT plus nivolumab, ipilimumab, low-dose cyclophosphamide and aspirin (RACIN trial). This material consisted of PBMCs, taken after low-dose radiotherapy plus immunotherapy. These receptors came from a male donor with prostate cancer.

This clonotype occurred many times. This chain connects TRBV5-1 to TRBJ2-1, with 10 bases that match TRBD1. The junction had 4 bases not matched to a gene; V was cut back by 3 bases and J by 7 bases. CDR1 and CDR2 (germline): SGHRS, YFSETQ. This CDR3 has 14 residues. CDR3 amino acids: CASSWTGGWNEQFF. CDR3 nucleotides: TGCGCCAGCAGCTGGACAGGGGGGTGGAATGAGCAGTTCTTC.

This clonotype was seen many times. This chain joins TRBV6-2 or TRBV6-3 and TRBJ2-2; no firm D call. This CDR3 comprises 17 residues. Germline V gives CDR1 MNHEY, CDR2 SVGEGT. The ends were cut back, 5 bases at V and 4 bases at J, with 20 bases in the middle. CDR3 DNA sequence: TGTGCCAGCAGTCCTGTCCCTCGCCTGTGGGGCACCGGGGAGCTGTTTTTT. Encoded protein: CASSPVPRLWGTGELFF.